The 20 T cell receptor beta chains below come from one sample, sequenced in a study of T cell repertoires in cytomegalovirus infection. Each CDR3 protein gets one entry after TCRdb re-called the reads with MiXCR. The sample consists of approximately 500,000 distinct CDR3 sequences, approximately 16% of them appearing once. Sequencing was done on a sample of CD8+ T cells from PBMCs. These receptors all come from a human donor in good health (CMV status not recorded). Some clones in this sample may be carry-over from other donors' samples.

V and J are TRBV5-1 and TRBJ1-1, with 7 nucleotides matching TRBD1. Germline loops: CDR1 SGHRS, CDR2 YFSETQ. This CDR3 comprises 17 residues. J was trimmed by 1 base and V by 4 bases; bases with no gene match: 13. CDR3 loop: CASSPWGQPAGNTEAFF. CDR3 sequence (DNA): TGCGCCAGCAGCCCCTGGGGACAGCCTGCGGGGAACACTGAAGCTTTCTTT. The full variable domain, completed using reference TRBV5-1 and TRBJ1-1, is KAGVTQTPRYLIKTRGQQVTLSCSPISGHRSVSWYQQTPGQGLQFLFEYFSETQRNKGNFPGRFSGRQFSNSRSEMNVSTLELGDSALYLCASSPWGQPAGNTEAFFGQGTRLTVV.

A note on this clonotype: One end of the junction does not line up with germline, which may come from a read error. The gene calls are TRBV2 and TRBJ2-7; the D gene could be TRBD1 or TRBD2 (5 bases each). Germline loops: CDR1 SNHLY, CDR2 FYNNEI. The CDR3 length is 10 residues. CDR3 in DNA: TGTGCCAGCAGTGAAGAGAGGGGAAGTTTC. Amino acids: CASSEERGSF.

Many counts were recorded for this clonotype. The chain carries TRBV12-3 or TRBV12-4 and TRBJ1-5, with TRBD1 matching 7 bases. J lost 1 base, V lost 3 bases, and 9 bases had no gene match. The CDR3 totals 17 residues. This CDR3 is CASSFGGDRVSNQPQHF. Here the CDR3 DNA reads TGTGCCAGCAGTTTTGGGGGGGACAGAGTAAGCAATCAGCCCCAGCATTTT.

This clonotype was counted only a few times. V gene TRBV6-4 combines with J gene TRBJ2-2; TRBD2 aligns across 10 bases. V was pared by 3 bases and J by 6 bases, with 4 bases of the junction left unmatched. The CDR3 is 15 residues long. Germline V lookup: CDR1 MRHNA, CDR2 SNTAGT. CDR3 coding DNA: TGTGCCAGCAGTGAGGCTAGCGGGAGCCCCGGGGAGCTGTTTTTT. Protein: CASSEASGSPGELFF.

This clonotype was counted at least ten times. Written as DNA, the CDR3 is TGTGCCAGCAGCCGCGATTTCGGGGAGCTGTTTTTT. It is translated as CASSRDFGELFF. The chain joins TRBV7-9 to TRBJ2-2, with D unresolved. This CDR3 is 12 amino acids long. Trimming cost V 5 bases and J 7 bases, with 8 bases left between them. The germline V gene has CDR1 SEHNR and CDR2 FQNEAQ (reference sequence).

This clonotype was seen at least ten times. The genes are TRBV7-8 and TRBJ1-2, with a possible D match to TRBD1 (6 bases). Germline V gene sequence: CDR1 SGHVS, CDR2 FQNEAQ. CDR3 length equals 14 residues. Trimming left V 3 bases short and J 8 bases short, with 16 bases between. The CDR3 region has the DNA TGTGCCAGCAGCTTGGAGTCGACAGGCCGAGGCTACACCTTC. This encodes CASSLESTGRGYTF.

In its sample, this clonotype was seen many times. This chain joins TRBV12-3 or TRBV12-4 and TRBJ1-5; no clear D gene. The V end was cut by 6 bases, the J end by 1 base, with 13 bases between. This CDR3 spans 15 amino acids. The CDR3: CASSTTLMSNQPQHF. CDR3 coding DNA: TGTGCCAGCAGCACCACCCTCATGAGCAATCAGCCCCAGCATTTT.

This chain connects TRBV7-9 to TRBJ2-7; TRBD1 might be the D (5 bases). V was trimmed by 5 bases and J by 0 bases, leaving 14 bases between them. The CDR3 sequence is 15 residues long. The germline CDR1 and CDR2 sequences are SEHNR and FQNEAQ (reference sequence). CDR3 nucleotides: TGTGCCAGCAGCCAGACAGTGTCAAGCTCCTACGAGCAGTACTTC. Translated, it gives CASSQTVSSSYEQYF.

In its sample, this clonotype was seen many times. This rearrangement joins TRBV7-9 to TRBJ2-7; D is perhaps TRBD1 (6 bases). This CDR3 has 15 amino acids. Germline CDR1 and CDR2: SEHNR and FQNEAQ (reference sequence). With 2 bases removed from V and 3 bases from J, the gap between germline ends came to 14 bases. In DNA form, the CDR3 reads TGTGCCAGCAGCTTAATCGGTGGCAGGGGCTACGAGCAGTACTTC. It is translated as CASSLIGGRGYEQYF.

This clonotype has a count of ten or more. This chain uses TRBV7-2 with TRBJ1-3; 8 positions match TRBD1. Trimming took 1 base from V and 11 from J; bases not matched to a gene: 13. Germline V gene sequence: CDR1 SGHTA, CDR2 FQGNSA. This CDR3 is 16 amino acids long. The CDR3 DNA sequence: TGTGCCAGCAGCTTAGTCGCGGGACAGGAAGAAGTATCCATATATTTT. Protein sequence: CASSLVAGQEEVSIYF.

The V and J genes are TRBV5-1 and TRBJ2-2; no clear D. V was cut by 6 bases and J by 3 bases, with 12 bases left in between. CDR1 and CDR2 from the germline V gene are SGHRS and YFSETQ. This CDR3 comprises 14 residues. DNA of the CDR3: TGCGCCAGCACCCCGGGCCTAGACACCGGGGAGCTGTTTTTT. Its protein is CASTPGLDTGELFF.

The rearrangement joins TRBV19 to TRBJ2-7; 10 bases map to TRBD2. The CDR3 has 16 residues. Germline-derived CDR1 and CDR2 are LNHDA and SQIVND (reference sequence). V lost 3 bases and J lost 4; bases outside the gene matches: 9. CDR3 nucleotides: TGTGCCAGTAGTATTAAAGCGGGAGGGCCGATATACGAGCAGTACTTC. Its protein product is CASSIKAGGPIYEQYF.

V gene TRBV20-1 combines with J gene TRBJ2-6; either TRBD1 or TRBD2 may fit D (6 bases each). Trimming removed 5 bases at V and 3 bases at J, with 14 bases between. The CDR3 totals 15 residues. Germline CDR1 and CDR2: DFQATT and SNEGSKA (reference sequence). The CDR3 here is CSAVTEGGGANVLTF. The CDR3, as DNA: TGCAGTGCTGTTACCGAGGGGGGTGGGGCCAACGTCCTGACTTTC.

In this sample, this clonotype turned up a few times. The V gene is TRBV12-3 or TRBV12-4, the J gene TRBJ1-1, with D possibly matching TRBD1 (6 bases). The CDR3 totals 17 residues. The V and J ends lost 2 bases and 4 bases respectively, with 20 bases between them. This CDR3 is CASSLLLDGGRITEAFF. CDR3 DNA sequence: TGTGCCAGCAGTTTACTCCTGGACGGGGGGCGGATCACTGAAGCTTTCTTT.

Regarding this clonotype: The conserved phenylalanine or tryptophan normally closing the CDR3 is absent here, so this likely arose from a read error. The rearrangement links TRBV5-6 to TRBJ2-1, with TRBD2 identical over 10 bases. Germline values: CDR1 SGHDT, CDR2 YYEEEE. Trimming cost V 5 bases and J 4 bases; bases outside gene matches: 9. The CDR3 totals 16 residues. CDR3 protein: CASRFIAGGSYNEQFL. The DNA of the CDR3 is TGTGCCAGCAGGTTCATAGCGGGGGGAAGTTACAATGAGCAGTTCTTA.

This clonotype has a count of ten or more. V usage is TRBV12-3 or TRBV12-4 and J usage is TRBJ2-7; D is ambiguous. Trimming stripped 5 bases from V and 10 bases from J, with 12 bases between. The CDR3 loop spans 11 amino acids. CDR3 in DNA: TGTGCCAGCAGTACTTCTAAAGTTCAGTACTTC. It yields the protein CASSTSKVQYF.

This clonotype was observed a few times. The chain joins TRBV18 to TRBJ2-4, with 12 bases aligning to TRBD1. In germline, CDR1 is KGHSH, CDR2 LQKENI. V lost 1 base and J lost 8; bases outside the gene matches: 9. This CDR3 has 17 residues. The CDR3 spells CASSPRGTGGARDIQYF. The CDR3 DNA reads TGTGCCAGCTCACCACGGGGGACAGGGGGCGCAAGAGACATTCAGTACTTC. The entire variable domain, with the rest obtained from reference TRBV18 and TRBJ2-4, is as follows: NAGVMQNPRHLVRRRGQEARLRCSPMKGHSHVYWYRQLPEEGLKFMVYLQKENIIDESGMPKERFSAEFPKEGPSILRIQQVVRGDSAAYFCASSPRGTGGARDIQYFGAGTRLSVL.

The CDR3 reads CASSSRTSGFYEQYF. Here the CDR3 DNA reads TGCGCCAGCAGCTCCAGGACTAGCGGGTTTTACGAGCAGTACTTC. The J gene is TRBJ2-7, the V gene TRBV4-1; 11 positions agree with TRBD2. The germline V gene encodes CDR1 MGHRA and CDR2 YSYEKL. The CDR3 spans 15 residues. V dropped 5 bases and J dropped 4; count of bases not matched to a gene: 7.

The V call is TRBV7-9, the J call TRBJ1-2, with 8 bases that match TRBD1. Germline CDR1 reads SEHNR; CDR2 reads FQNEAQ (reference sequence). The CDR3 consists of 15 residues. The trim removed 3 bases at V and 6 bases at J, leaving 9 bases unmatched. CDR3 coding DNA: TGTGCCAGCAGCTTTCGGGACAGGAAGAGAGATGGCTACACCTTC. The encoded protein is CASSFRDRKRDGYTF.

In this sample, this clonotype turned up a few times. V gene TRBV29-1 combines with J gene TRBJ1-2; tentative D call: TRBD1 (5 bases). CDR1 and CDR2 from the germline V gene are SQVTM and ANQGSEA. V gave up 5 bases and J gave up 7 bases, with 17 bases separating them. The length of the CDR3 is 13 residues. DNA for the CDR3: TGCAGCGTTCGGGCCCAGGGATCGAGTGGCTACACCTTC. Its translation: CSVRAQGSSGYTF. The entire variable domain, with the rest obtained from reference TRBV29-1 and TRBJ1-2, is as follows: SAVISQKPSRDICQRGTSLTIQCQVDSQVTMMFWYRQQPGQSLTLIATANQGSEATYESGFVIDKFPISRPNLTFSTLTVSNMSPEDSSIYLCSVRAQGSSGYTFGSGTRLTVV.